The 21 T cell receptor beta chains reported below all come from one sample, sequenced in a study of shared clonotypes between healthy human individuals. This table comes from immunoSEQ multiplex PCR, and its TCRdb copy is limited to in-frame clones, with some not included. The sample holds about 2 million clones; approximately 94% are singletons and the top ten take more than 0.9%. CD45RO-negative, CCR7-positively selected cells formed the naive CD8 fraction, excluding terminally differentiated effector memory CD45RA+ cells. The material sequenced was naive CD8+ T cells sorted from blood. The receptor set was obtained from a man aged 18 to 30 in good health.

The rearrangement links TRBV4-3 to TRBJ2-7, with 11 bases fitting TRBD2. CDR1 and CDR2 from the germline V gene are LGHNA and YSLEER. The CDR3 length is 16 residues. Trimming cost V 0 bases and J 0 bases; bases outside gene matches: 1. The CDR3 region is CASSQDGTSGSYEQYF. The CDR3 coding sequence is TGCGCCAGCAGCCAAGATGGGACTAGCGGCTCCTACGAGCAGTACTTC.

The chain recombines TRBV7-9 with TRBJ2-1; TRBD1 matches 10 bases. V dropped 1 base and J dropped 1; count of bases not matched to a gene: 7. CDR1 and CDR2 from the germline V gene are SEHNR and FQNEAQ (reference sequence). The CDR3 is 18 amino acids. The CDR3 region has the DNA TGTGCCAGCAGCTTAGACTTGTGGGGACAGGGGTCCTACAATGAGCAGTTCTTC. Protein sequence: CASSLDLWGQGSYNEQFF.

On this clone itself: Other DNA sequences of this sample code for an identical CDR3. DNA for the CDR3: TGTGCCAGCAGCTTAAGCAGGAGCTCCTACGAGCAGTACTTC. This codes for CASSLSRSSYEQYF. The gene calls are TRBV5-6 and TRBJ2-7, with no clear D. V shed 2 bases and J shed 0 bases, with 9 bases lying between them. Germline V gene lookup returns CDR1 SGHDT and CDR2 YYEEEE. This CDR3 region has 14 residues.

This chain connects TRBV25-1 to TRBJ1-2, with D possibly matching TRBD1 (5 bases). The CDR3 has 11 residues. CDR1 is MGHDK, CDR2 SYGVNS, per germline. V was trimmed by 9 bases and J by 13 bases, leaving 18 bases between them. CDR3 sequence: CASGQGGLFTF. Here the CDR3 DNA reads TGTGCCAGTGGCCAGGGAGGTCTATTCACCTTC.

This clone was detected only once. The chain combines TRBV5-1 with TRBJ1-1; D is uncertain. Germline V gene data show CDR1 as SGHRS and CDR2 as YFSETQ. Trimming removed 4 bases at V and 0 bases at J, with 13 bases between. CDR3 length: 15 residues. CDR3 protein: CASSGPGRMNTEAFF. The CDR3 DNA reads TGCGCCAGCAGCGGGCCCGGCCGCATGAACACTGAAGCTTTCTTT.

The chain recombines TRBV30 with TRBJ2-1, with D possibly being TRBD1 (6 bases). Germline V gives CDR1 GTSNPN, CDR2 SVGIG (reference sequence). The CDR3 length is 15 residues. V was cut by 4 bases and J by 3 bases, with 16 bases left in between. CDR3 in DNA: TGTGCCTGGACGTACTCCGGGACATTCTACAATGAGCAGTTCTTC. Residues: CAWTYSGTFYNEQFF.

Worth noting for this clone: Other DNA sequences in the sample encode the same CDR3. This chain connects TRBV6-1 to TRBJ2-1; D is unclear. The CDR3 runs 14 residues. The ends were cut back, 1 base at V and 0 bases at J, with 4 bases in the middle. The germline V gene has CDR1 MNHNS and CDR2 SASEGT. The chain's CDR3 is CASSEGSSYNEQFF. Written as DNA, the CDR3 is TGTGCCAGCAGTGAAGGTAGCTCCTACAATGAGCAGTTCTTC.

This clone was observed a handful of times. The CDR3 DNA reads TGTGCCAGCAGCGACTCAGGTGACCCCTACGAGCAGTACTTC. Translating gives CASSDSGDPYEQYF. This sequence joins TRBV7-9 and TRBJ2-7, with D uncertain. The ends were cut back, 5 bases at V and 2 bases at J, with 13 bases in the middle. From germline, CDR1 is SEHNR and CDR2 FQNEAQ (reference sequence). This CDR3 spans 14 amino acids. Drawing the rest from reference TRBV7-9 and TRBJ2-7, the complete variable domain is DTGVSQNPRHKITKRGQNVTFRCDPISEHNRLYWYRQTLGQGPEFLTYFQNEAQLEKSRLLSDRFSAERPKGSFSTLEIQRTEQGDSAMYLCASSDSGDPYEQYFGPGTRLTVT.

To note about this clone: This same CDR3 is encoded by further DNA sequences in the sample. The chain combines TRBV9 with TRBJ2-7; D remains ambiguous. The germline CDR1 and CDR2 sequences are SGDLS and YYNGEE. V gave up 0 bases and J gave up 2 bases, with 9 bases separating them. The CDR3 sequence is 14 residues long. Written as DNA, the CDR3 is TGTGCCAGCAGCGTAGGAGGTGGGGCCTACGAGCAGTACTTC. Translated: CASSVGGGAYEQYF.

The chain's CDR3 is CASSQDWTSRDYGYTF. For the CDR3, the DNA is TGCGCCAGCAGCCAAGATTGGACCTCCCGGGACTATGGCTACACCTTC. The V and J genes are TRBV4-3 and TRBJ1-2; no definite D call. The CDR3 sequence is 16 residues long. Germline V gene sequence: CDR1 LGHNA, CDR2 YSLEER. With 0 bases removed from V and 3 bases from J, the gap between germline ends came to 14 bases.

The rearrangement links TRBV29-1 to TRBJ1-2, with D unresolved. V gave up 3 bases and J gave up 5 bases, with 13 bases separating them. Germline V gives CDR1 SQVTM, CDR2 ANQGSEA. There are 13 residues in the CDR3. The CDR3 protein is CSVDFTVRYGYTF. Here the CDR3 DNA reads TGCAGCGTTGACTTTACAGTAAGATATGGCTACACCTTC.

This chain joins TRBV4-3 and TRBJ2-5, with 7 positions matching TRBD2. The CDR3 sequence is 16 residues long. After removal of 1 base from V and 2 bases from J, the junction contained 7 bases not matched to a gene. The germline gives CDR1 LGHNA, CDR2 YSLEER. The CDR3 reads CASSQGVGGGQETQYF. CDR3 DNA sequence: TGCGCCAGCAGCCAAGGCGTGGGCGGGGGACAAGAGACCCAGTACTTC.

The chain is built from TRBV27 and TRBJ2-7; 10 nucleotides agree with TRBD2. V shed 4 bases, J shed 3 bases, and the junction held 18 bases outside the gene matches. Germline V gives CDR1 MNHEY, CDR2 SMNVEV (reference sequence). This CDR3 has 19 amino acids. CDR3 sequence reads: CASSSLSLQLAGSNYEQYF. CDR3 sequence (DNA): TGTGCCAGCAGTTCTCTAAGCTTACAACTAGCGGGGAGTAACTACGAGCAGTACTTC.

The chain recombines TRBV4-2 with TRBJ2-5, with 10 bases that match TRBD2. The V gene's germline CDR1 is LGHNA and CDR2 YNFKEQ. The CDR3 runs to 16 residues. V trimming: 1 base; J trimming: 9 bases; junction bases outside the gene matches: 11. The CDR3 sequence: CASSQVAGGRGEAQYF. The DNA for the CDR3 is TGTGCCAGCAGCCAAGTAGCGGGGGGTAGGGGCGAGGCCCAGTACTTC.

This rearrangement joins TRBV5-8 to TRBJ1-4, with 8 bases identical to TRBD1. The CDR3 loop spans 15 amino acids. Germline V gives CDR1 SGHTS, CDR2 YDEGEE. V lost 4 bases to trimming and J lost 5 bases; unmatched junction nucleotides: 7. Here the CDR3 reads CASSVRQGINEKLFF. CDR3 sequence (DNA): TGTGCCAGCAGCGTGAGACAGGGGATAAATGAAAAACTGTTTTTT.

V is TRBV11-3 and J is TRBJ2-2; 8 nucleotides align to TRBD1. CDR1 is SGHNT, CDR2 YENEEA, per germline. The CDR3 runs 17 residues. V gave up 0 bases and J gave up 4 bases; unmatched junction bases: 7. The CDR3 here is CASSLDQWTGSTGELFF. For the CDR3, the DNA is TGTGCCAGCAGCTTAGATCAATGGACAGGGTCCACCGGGGAGCTGTTTTTT.

J is TRBJ2-7 and V is TRBV5-4; a possible D gene is TRBD1 (6 bases). CDR3 size: 14 residues. Germline CDR1 reads SGHNT; CDR2 reads YYREEE (reference sequence). V was cut by 1 base and J by 4 bases, with 12 bases left in between. The CDR3, as DNA: TGTGCCAGCAGCTTGAGGGGGAGTGGGTACGAGCAGTACTTC. Its protein is CASSLRGSGYEQYF.

The V gene is TRBV11-2, the J gene TRBJ2-2; D is undetermined. Germline loops: CDR1 SGHAT, CDR2 FQNNGV. Trimming took 4 bases from V and 6 from J, leaving 24 bases between them. The CDR3 consists of 18 residues. The CDR3 sequence: CASSSPLDNGVNAGELFF. CDR3 DNA sequence: TGTGCCAGCAGCTCACCCCTTGACAATGGAGTCAACGCCGGGGAGCTGTTTTTT.

V gene TRBV6-1 combines with J gene TRBJ2-7; D might be TRBD1 (6 bases). Trimming took off 4 bases at V and 1 base at J, with 8 bases between the two ends. In germline, CDR1 is MNHNS, CDR2 SASEGT. The CDR3 totals 13 residues. CDR3 DNA sequence: TGTGCCAGCAGTGGAGGGGGTTCCTACGAGCAGTACTTC. It codes for CASSGGGSYEQYF.

This chain links TRBV7-9 with TRBJ2-3; 8 bases agree with TRBD2. This CDR3 is built from 14 residues. Germline CDR1 and CDR2: SEHNR and FQNEAQ (reference sequence). V shed 2 bases and J 4 bases; nucleotides not matched to a gene: 2. The CDR3 is CASSLPGGPDTQYF. CDR3 nucleotide sequence: TGTGCCAGCAGCTTACCGGGAGGGCCAGATACGCAGTATTTT.

The chain carries TRBV10-3 and TRBJ1-2; TRBD1 is a possible D gene (5 bases). The CDR3 loop spans 17 amino acids. V gave up 0 bases and J gave up 4 bases, with 18 bases separating them. CDR1 ENHRY and CDR2 SYGVKD come from the germline V gene. This CDR3 is CAISESPQDLGSYGYTF. In DNA, the CDR3 is TGTGCCATCAGTGAGTCCCCACAGGACCTCGGATCCTATGGCTACACCTTC.